The next 16 T cell receptor beta chains were all read from a single sample in a study of identical twins. In TCRdb, the 5' RACE reads were re-called with MiXCR into one record per CDR3 protein. The sample lists 1.5 million to 2 million distinct CDR3 sequences, less than 35% seen once, with roughly 0.3% in the top ten. The specimen was cord blood. The receptors here all came from a newborn girl in good health.

There are a few counts of this clonotype. The V and J genes are TRBV6-2 or TRBV6-3 and TRBJ2-7; a possible D gene is TRBD1 (5 bases). The CDR3 is made up of 13 amino acids. Looked up from germline, CDR1 is MNHEY and CDR2 is SVGEGT. V was clipped by 8 bases and J by 2 bases, with 13 bases between them. CDR3 protein: CASGQGFAYEQYF. The CDR3 DNA is TGTGCCAGCGGTCAGGGTTTCGCCTACGAGCAGTACTTC.

This clonotype appeared a few times. This chain connects TRBV7-2 to TRBJ2-7; D is unresolved. Germline loops: CDR1 SGHTA, CDR2 FQGNSA. Trimming cost V 5 bases and J 4 bases, with 21 bases left between them. CDR3 length: 16 residues. The CDR3 nucleotides read TGTGCCAGCAGCACCGGACCTACCTCACCTCCTTACGAGCAGTACTTC. Protein product: CASSTGPTSPPYEQYF.

This clonotype was detected a few times. The chain couples TRBV4-1 to TRBJ2-7; D tentatively fits TRBD1 or TRBD2 (7 bases each). CDR3 length equals 15 residues. V was trimmed by 4 bases and J by 0 bases, leaving 13 bases between them. In germline, CDR1 is MGHRA, CDR2 YSYEKL. CDR3 region: CASSLKRDSSYEQYF. CDR3 coding DNA: TGCGCCAGCAGCCTCAAGCGGGACAGCTCCTACGAGCAGTACTTC.

This clonotype was seen a handful of times. The rearrangement links TRBV6-5 to TRBJ2-5; possibly TRBD2 for D (6 bases). Germline V gene data show CDR1 as MNHEY and CDR2 as SVGAGI. There are 14 residues in the CDR3. Trimming removed 7 bases from V and 11 bases from J, with 23 bases in between. As DNA, the CDR3 is TGTGCCAGCAAGAACCTTCGGACTACCAATGAGCAGTACTTC. Its protein product is CASKNLRTTNEQYF.

This chain uses TRBV12-3 or TRBV12-4 with TRBJ1-5; D ambiguous. The ends were cut back, 2 bases at V and 2 bases at J, with 13 bases in the middle. CDR3 size: 16 residues. CDR3 protein: CASSLRRPWGNQPQHF. The DNA of the CDR3 is TGTGCCAGCAGTTTAAGGAGGCCGTGGGGCAATCAGCCCCAGCATTTT.

The J gene is TRBJ2-1, the V gene TRBV12-3 or TRBV12-4; D might be TRBD1 (6 bases). Trimming stripped 2 bases from V and 4 bases from J, with 9 bases between. This CDR3 has 14 residues. CDR3 coding DNA: TGTGCCAGCAGTTTATGGGGGCTTTACAATGAGCAGTTCTTC. Protein product: CASSLWGLYNEQFF.

This clonotype was detected only a few times. CDR3 sequence reads: CSAILGTYEQYF. CDR3 DNA sequence: TGCAGTGCCATCCTAGGGACCTACGAGCAGTACTTC. V is TRBV20-1 and J is TRBJ2-7; D is undetermined. The CDR3 contains 12 residues. CDR1 and CDR2 from the germline V gene are DFQATT and SNEGSKA (reference sequence). Trimming pared 6 bases from V and 2 bases from J, leaving 11 bases between.

This clonotype turned up a few times. This chain links TRBV24-1 with TRBJ2-4; a possible D gene is TRBD2 (5 bases). The V and J ends lost 0 bases and 0 bases respectively, with 17 bases between them. CDR1 is KGHDR and CDR2 is SFDVKD in the germline V gene. The CDR3 runs to 19 residues. The CDR3 coding sequence is TGTGCCACCAGTGATTTGTGGCAGTCGGGGAAACGAGCCAAAAACATTCAGTACTTC. Translating it yields CATSDLWQSGKRAKNIQYF.

The rearrangement uses TRBV10-3 and TRBJ2-7, with D possibly being TRBD2 (5 bases). This CDR3 is built from 15 residues. Trimming stripped 4 bases from V and 7 bases from J, with 20 bases between. Germline values: CDR1 ENHRY, CDR2 SYGVKD. Here the CDR3 reads CAISVQAALYNEQYF. Written as DNA, the CDR3 is TGTGCCATCAGTGTACAAGCGGCACTCTACAATGAGCAGTACTTC.

This clonotype was seen a few times. The V call is TRBV4-2, the J call TRBJ2-1; 7 bases are shared with TRBD2. The J call may be mistaken, given a closer DNA end match to TRBJ2-7. This CDR3 comprises 17 residues. Per the germline V gene, CDR1 is LGHNA and CDR2 is YNFKEQ. The CDR3 DNA is TGTGCCAGCAGCCAAGATCGGCGCGGGGGACCCCACAATGAGCAGTACTTC. It codes for CASSQDRRGGPHNEQYF.

With respect to this clonotype: With a much larger clone just one base away, this may be a read error. V usage is TRBV7-2 and J usage is TRBJ1-2, with TRBD1 as a possible D gene (5 bases). Germline V CDR1 and CDR2: SGHTA, FQGNSA. The CDR3 loop spans 13 amino acids. Written as DNA, the CDR3 is TGTGCCAGCAACTTAATCGCAGGGTATGGCTACACCTTC. It encodes CASNLIAGYGYTF.

This clonotype turned up a few times. J is TRBJ2-7 and V is TRBV4-2; weak D call: TRBD2 (6 bases). V lost 1 base and J 6 bases, leaving 16 bases between the germline ends. CDR1 LGHNA and CDR2 YNFKEQ come from the germline V gene. The CDR3 contains 15 residues. The CDR3 DNA is TGTGCCAGCAGCCAAGCGGAGGGATTCTCGGTCGAGCAGTACTTC. It yields the protein CASSQAEGFSVEQYF.

The CDR3 reads CASSLSGRAATWQYF. The CDR3 coding sequence is TGTGCCAGCAGTTTGAGCGGGAGGGCCGCAACCTGGCAGTATTTT. V gene TRBV12-3 or TRBV12-4 combines with J gene TRBJ2-3; 10 positions match TRBD2. This CDR3 region has 15 residues. The V and J ends lost 3 bases and 11 bases, in that order; junction bases with no gene match: 11.

The chain links TRBV10-3 to TRBJ2-1; tentatively, D is TRBD1 or TRBD2 (5 bases each). Germline CDR1 is ENHRY and CDR2 is SYGVKD. V was clipped by 0 bases and J by 1 base, with 10 bases between them. The CDR3 extends over 16 amino acids. This CDR3 reads CAISESVGVSYNEQFF. The CDR3 DNA is TGTGCCATCAGTGAGTCGGTGGGGGTTTCCTACAATGAGCAGTTCTTC.

This clonotype was observed a few times. The rearrangement links TRBV5-1 to TRBJ1-1; 8 bases align to TRBD1. CDR3 length: 14 residues. The V gene's germline CDR1 is SGHRS and CDR2 YFSETQ. Trimming at V came to 0 bases and at J to 4 bases, leaving 2 bases not matched to a gene. CDR3 loop: CASSLARGPTEAFF. The CDR3 DNA reads as TGCGCCAGCAGCTTGGCCAGGGGGCCCACTGAAGCTTTCTTT.

This clonotype was counted between two and nine times. The chain has TRBV20-1 and TRBJ2-5, with 11 bases matching TRBD1. The J call may be faulty, since TRBJ2-7 better matches the DNA end. The CDR3 extends over 14 amino acids. Germline V gene data show CDR1 as DFQATT and CDR2 as SNEGSKA (reference sequence). CDR3: CSARTGTGGYEQYF. The DNA of the CDR3 is TGCAGTGCTAGGACCGGGACAGGGGGCTACGAGCAGTACTTC.